Following are 2 T cell receptor beta chains from one sample sequenced in a study of T cell responses to AZD1222 COVID-19 vaccine. Clones were sequenced by immunoSEQ multiplex PCR, and TCRdb holds only the in-frame ones, with some missing. The sample includes about 80,000 clones, approximately 83% of them seen just once. Source: peripheral blood, taken 28 days after the second AZD1222 dose. These TCRs come from an adult who received the AZD1222 COVID-19 vaccine.

The chain uses TRBV18 and TRBJ2-3; 9 nucleotides agree with TRBD2. The CDR3 totals 16 residues. V lost 3 bases to trimming and J lost 3 bases; unmatched junction nucleotides: 7. The V gene's germline CDR1 is KGHSH and CDR2 LQKENI. DNA of the CDR3: TGTGCCAGCTCACCGACGACTAGCGGTAGGACAGATACGCAGTATTTT. Translation: CASSPTTSGRTDTQYF.

The chain uses TRBV19 and TRBJ2-3; D ambiguous. In germline, CDR1 is LNHDA, CDR2 SQIVND (reference sequence). The CDR3 length is 15 residues. Trimming cost V 1 base and J 7 bases, with 15 bases left between them. CDR3 amino acids: CASSIGLLAANTQYF. In DNA, the CDR3 is TGTGCCAGTAGTATAGGTTTGCTCGCGGCCAATACGCAGTATTTT.